These 19 T cell receptor beta chains came from one sample sequenced in a study of blood T cell repertoires in COVID-19. Clones were sequenced by immunoSEQ multiplex PCR, and TCRdb holds only the in-frame ones, with some missing. The table includes 150,000 or so clones, around 79% detected once. Material for sequencing was PBMCs or T cells enriched from blood (not recorded which). These receptors were obtained from a middle-aged man who had recovered from COVID-19.

This chain links TRBV7-2 with TRBJ2-7; D gene ambiguous. The length of the CDR3 is 15 residues. Germline V gene data show CDR1 as SGHTA and CDR2 as FQGNSA. Trimming removed 2 bases from V and 0 bases from J, with 11 bases in between. The CDR3 nucleotides are TGTGCCAGCAGCTTAATCGCGGCAGTCTCCTACGAGCAGTACTTC. Amino acids: CASSLIAAVSYEQYF.

This sequence joins TRBV5-5 and TRBJ1-5; D perhaps matches TRBD1 (5 bases). The CDR3 extends over 14 amino acids. The germline V and J ends were trimmed by 1 base and 5 bases, with 10 bases remaining between them. Germline V lookup: CDR1 SGHKS, CDR2 YYEKEE (reference sequence). CDR3 residues: CASSLSVRDQPQHF. For the CDR3, the DNA is TGTGCCAGCAGCTTGTCTGTCAGGGATCAGCCCCAGCATTTT.

The chain links TRBV19 to TRBJ1-2, with TRBD1 as a possible D gene (5 bases). Per germline, CDR1 LNHDA and CDR2 SQIVND (reference sequence). The CDR3 contains 15 residues. The V end was cut by 3 bases, the J end by 4 bases, with 15 bases between. CDR3 in amino acids: CASSMQGGGSYGYTF. The CDR3 DNA reads TGTGCCAGTAGTATGCAGGGCGGCGGTTCCTATGGCTACACCTTC.

In this sample, this clone turned up a few times. The chain joins TRBV6-1 to TRBJ2-7, with TRBD2 identical over 13 bases. Trimming at V came to 0 bases and at J to 2 bases, leaving 7 bases not matched to a gene. Germline V CDR1 and CDR2: MNHNS, SASEGT. The CDR3 has 18 residues. Here the CDR3 reads CASSEAGLAGVPPYEQYF. The CDR3 region has the DNA TGTGCCAGCAGTGAAGCTGGACTAGCGGGAGTACCCCCCTACGAGCAGTACTTC.

The CDR3 sequence: CASSPAGHYGYTF. The CDR3 coding sequence is TGTGCCAGCAGCCCAGCGGGTCACTATGGCTACACCTTC. V is TRBV14 and J is TRBJ1-2; unclear D gene. CDR1 SGHDN and CDR2 FVKESK come from the germline V gene. V lost 4 bases, J lost 3 bases, and 9 bases lay in between. This CDR3 region has 13 residues.

The genes are TRBV28 and TRBJ1-1; D might be TRBD1 (6 bases). CDR1 MDHEN and CDR2 SYDVKM come from the germline V gene. CDR3 size: 12 residues. Trimming pared 5 bases from V and 8 bases from J, leaving 12 bases between. The DNA for the CDR3 is TGTGCCAGCAGTCTAAAAACAGGGGAAGCTTTCTTT. Amino acid sequence: CASSLKTGEAFF. The full variable domain, completed using reference TRBV28 and TRBJ1-1, is DVKVTQSSRYLVKRTGEKVFLECVQDMDHENMFWYRQDPGLGLRLIYFSYDVKMKEKGDIPEGYSVSREKKERFSLILESASTNQTSMYLCASSLKTGEAFFGQGTRLTVV.

This chain links TRBV5-1 with TRBJ2-7, with 7 bases that match TRBD1. Germline CDR1 is SGHRS and CDR2 is YFSETQ. Germline trimming cut 4 bases from V and 5 bases from J; bases unmatched to any gene: 6. This CDR3 contains 13 residues. The CDR3 loop is CASSPTGAHEQYF. CDR3 nucleotides: TGCGCCAGCAGCCCTACAGGGGCCCACGAGCAGTACTTC.

V gene TRBV29-1 combines with J gene TRBJ1-2; D unresolved. The germline gives CDR1 SQVTM, CDR2 ANQGSEA. V lost 1 base and J lost 6, with 12 bases in between. This CDR3 is 13 amino acids long. CDR3 region: CSVEGRIGNGYTF. The DNA of the CDR3 is TGCAGCGTTGAAGGCAGGATCGGTAATGGCTACACCTTC.

The rearrangement uses TRBV11-2 and TRBJ2-5, with D perhaps TRBD2 (6 bases). The CDR3 contains 13 residues. V was pared by 5 bases and J by 5 bases, with 12 bases between. CDR1 SGHAT and CDR2 FQNNGV come from the germline V gene. The CDR3 reads CASSPSLAETQYF. CDR3 nucleotides: TGTGCCAGCAGCCCATCGCTAGCGGAGACCCAGTACTTC.

The CDR3, as DNA: TGTGCCAGCAGCTTGGGGACAGGGGGCGATGAGCAGTTCTTC. Protein sequence: CASSLGTGGDEQFF. The rearrangement links TRBV7-9 to TRBJ2-1; 12 bases fit TRBD1. This CDR3 is 14 amino acids long. Trimming took 3 bases from V and 8 from J; bases not matched to a gene: 2. CDR1 is SEHNR and CDR2 is FQNEAQ in the germline V gene (reference sequence). The entire variable domain, with the rest obtained from reference TRBV7-9 and TRBJ2-1, is as follows: DTGVSQNPRHKITKRGQNVTFRCDPISEHNRLYWYRQTLGQGPEFLTYFQNEAQLEKSRLLSDRFSAERPKGSFSTLEIQRTEQGDSAMYLCASSLGTGGDEQFFGPGTRLTVL.

The chain has TRBV7-3 and TRBJ2-6; maybe TRBD1 (6 bases). The CDR3 runs 16 residues. Trimming cost V 5 bases and J 4 bases, with 15 bases left between them. Germline V gene lookup returns CDR1 SGHTA and CDR2 FQGTGA. This CDR3 is CASSPFSGDGANVLTF. CDR3 in DNA: TGTGCCAGCAGCCCTTTTTCAGGGGACGGGGCCAACGTCCTGACTTTC.

The CDR3 bases are TGTGCCAGCGTCAGGGGGCAGTTGCCCTACGAGCAGTACTTC. Translated: CASVRGQLPYEQYF. V is TRBV6-5 and J is TRBJ2-7; 8 nucleotides match TRBD1. J lost 2 bases, V lost 8 bases, and 8 bases had no gene match. Germline V gene data show CDR1 as MNHEY and CDR2 as SVGAGI. This CDR3 spans 14 amino acids.

This clone was counted only a few times. V is TRBV5-4 and J is TRBJ1-5, with a possible D match to TRBD1 (6 bases). Between the trimmed V and J ends, which lost 4 bases and 2 bases, there was a span of 13 bases. This CDR3 comprises 15 residues. Per germline, CDR1 SGHNT and CDR2 YYREEE (reference sequence). This CDR3 reads CASSLQGGGNQPQHF. DNA of the CDR3: TGTGCCAGCAGCCTACAGGGAGGGGGCAATCAGCCCCAGCATTTT.

The gene calls are TRBV25-1 and TRBJ2-1, with unresolved D. Germline V gene data show CDR1 as MGHDK and CDR2 as SYGVNS. V gave up 2 bases and J gave up 11 bases, with 4 bases separating them. This CDR3 contains 10 residues. The DNA for the CDR3 is TGTGCCAGCAGTGAACTAAAGCAGTTCTTC. It is translated as CASSELKQFF.

The V and J genes are TRBV19 and TRBJ1-2; 9 bases line up with TRBD1. V lost 5 bases and J lost 6; bases outside the gene matches: 1. The CDR3 is 12 amino acids. CDR1 is LNHDA, CDR2 SQIVND, per germline (reference sequence). CDR3 loop: CASSWTGDGYTF. CDR3 nucleotide sequence: TGTGCCAGTAGTTGGACAGGGGATGGCTACACCTTC.

This clone came up once. The chain is built from TRBV20-1 and TRBJ2-3, with a possible D match to TRBD2 (5 bases). Germline V lookup: CDR1 DFQATT, CDR2 SNEGSKA (reference sequence). The CDR3 runs to 14 residues. Trimming stripped 3 bases from V and 4 bases from J, with 14 bases between. CDR3 sequence (DNA): TGCAGTGCTAGTTTTCTAGGAGGTGCAGATACGCAGTATTTT. It translates to CSASFLGGADTQYF.

The chain recombines TRBV4-1 with TRBJ1-5; a possible D gene is TRBD1 (6 bases). Germline V gene lookup returns CDR1 MGHRA and CDR2 YSYEKL. The CDR3 has 15 residues. V was cut by 1 base and J by 7 bases, with 14 bases left in between. The CDR3 nucleotides are TGCGCCAGCAGCCAAGGTATACAGGGAGTACAGCCCCAGCATTTT. Encoded protein: CASSQGIQGVQPQHF.

The rearrangement links TRBV19 to TRBJ1-5, with D possibly TRBD1 on 6 matching bases. Between the trimmed V and J ends, which lost 8 bases and 4 bases, there was a span of 15 bases. The germline CDR1 and CDR2 sequences are LNHDA and SQIVND (reference sequence). This CDR3 comprises 14 residues. Here the CDR3 reads CASLKGGANQPQHF. The CDR3 DNA reads TGTGCCAGTTTAAAGGGGGGGGCGAATCAGCCCCAGCATTTT.

The chain recombines TRBV9 with TRBJ2-2; perhaps TRBD1 as D (5 bases). Germline lookup yields CDR1 SGDLS and CDR2 YYNGEE. V was shortened by 4 bases and J by 0 bases, with 13 bases between the two germline ends. The CDR3 contains 16 residues. The CDR3 region is CASSPTASPNTGELFF. CDR3 in DNA: TGTGCCAGCAGCCCGACAGCCTCCCCGAACACCGGGGAGCTGTTTTTT.